These T cell receptor beta chains were read from a single sample in a study of blood T cell repertoires in COVID-19. Clones were read by immunoSEQ multiplex PCR, and TCRdb kept only the in-frame ones, dropping some. The sample lists approximately 190,000 clones, roughly nine tenths seen once, with around 2.3% in the top ten. The sample consisted of peripheral blood. All receptors derive from a man aged 70 or older with active or convalescent COVID-19. Both conserved end residues are part of each CDR3. D genes are given only for firm matches. The listing skips clone size in some rows; elsewhere it reads once, few, many or a size class.

j_gene: TRBJ2-5; v_gene: TRBV6-2/TRBV6-3; d_gene: .; abundance: .; CDR3aa: CASSYVGGTQYF; CDR3nt: TGTGCCAGCAGTTATGTCGGCGGGACCCAGTACTTC
j_gene: TRBJ2-2; v_gene: TRBV2; d_gene: .; abundance: .; CDR3aa: CASRPTGLNTGELFF; CDR3nt: TGTGCCAGCAGGCCTACGGGACTCAACACCGGGGAGCTGTTTTTT
j_gene: TRBJ2-5; v_gene: TRBV19; d_gene: .; abundance: .; CDR3aa: CASKSTGWGETQYF; CDR3nt: TGTGCCAGTAAAAGTACAGGGTGGGGAGAGACCCAGTACTTC
j_gene: TRBJ1-5; v_gene: TRBV19; d_gene: .; abundance: .; CDR3aa: CASSIRVSNQPQHF; CDR3nt: TGTGCCAGTAGTATCCGGGTGAGCAATCAGCCCCAGCATTTT
j_gene: TRBJ1-5; v_gene: TRBV7-9; d_gene: .; abundance: .; CDR3aa: CASSPGILEYSNQPQHF; CDR3nt: TGTGCCAGCAGCCCGGGTATTTTAGAGTATAGCAATCAGCCCCAGCATTTT
j_gene: TRBJ1-4; v_gene: TRBV13; d_gene: TRBD1; abundance: .; CDR3aa: CASSAGGTGQGKLFF; CDR3nt: TGTGCCAGCAGCGCAGGGGGAACAGGACAGGGAAAACTGTTTTTT
j_gene: TRBJ2-7; v_gene: TRBV4-3; d_gene: .; abundance: .; CDR3aa: CASSQEIIQVSYEQYF; CDR3nt: TGCGCCAGCAGCCAAGAAATCATACAGGTCTCCTACGAGCAGTACTTC
j_gene: TRBJ2-5; v_gene: TRBV14; d_gene: TRBD1; abundance: .; CDR3aa: CASSFQGARETQYF; CDR3nt: TGTGCCAGCAGCTTCCAGGGGGCGCGAGAGACCCAGTACTTC
j_gene: TRBJ2-5; v_gene: TRBV11-3; d_gene: .; abundance: .; CDR3aa: CASSLGPGPPETQYF; CDR3nt: TGTGCCAGCAGCTTAGGCCCAGGGCCGCCTGAGACCCAGTACTTC
j_gene: TRBJ2-1; v_gene: TRBV10-3; d_gene: TRBD1; abundance: .; CDR3aa: CAISESGTGPYNEQFF; CDR3nt: TGTGCCATCAGTGAGTCGGGGACAGGCCCCTACAATGAGCAGTTCTTC
j_gene: TRBJ1-5; v_gene: TRBV6-2/TRBV6-3; d_gene: .; abundance: .; CDR3aa: CASSLELAISGNQPQHF; CDR3nt: TGTGCCAGCAGTTTAGAGCTAGCAATATCGGGCAATCAGCCCCAGCATTTT
j_gene: TRBJ1-2; v_gene: TRBV12-3/TRBV12-4; d_gene: .; abundance: .; CDR3aa: CASGQEGLYGYTF; CDR3nt: TGTGCCAGCGGCCAGGAGGGGCTCTATGGCTACACCTTC
j_gene: TRBJ2-2; v_gene: TRBV4-3; d_gene: .; abundance: .; CDR3aa: CASSPQGGVTGELFF; CDR3nt: TGCGCCAGCAGCCCCCAAGGGGGAGTCACCGGGGAGCTGTTTTTT
j_gene: TRBJ2-7; v_gene: TRBV4-1; d_gene: .; abundance: .; CDR3aa: CASSQAARATLYEQYF; CDR3nt: TGCGCCAGCAGCCAAGCGGCCAGGGCCACCCTCTACGAGCAGTACTTC
j_gene: TRBJ1-6; v_gene: TRBV7-9; d_gene: .; abundance: .; CDR3aa: CASSSAIGDNNSPLHF; CDR3nt: TGTGCTAGCAGCTCCGCCATTGGAGATAATAATTCACCCCTCCACTTT
j_gene: TRBJ1-2; v_gene: TRBV3-1/TRBV3-2; d_gene: TRBD1; abundance: .; CDR3aa: CASSQGDSANYGYTF; CDR3nt: TGTGCCAGCAGCCAAGGGGACAGCGCTAACTATGGCTACACCTTC
j_gene: TRBJ2-1; v_gene: TRBV28; d_gene: .; abundance: .; CDR3aa: CASSTVAAEQFF; CDR3nt: TGTGCCAGCAGTACCGTAGCAGCCGAGCAGTTCTTC
j_gene: TRBJ2-1; v_gene: TRBV19; d_gene: .; abundance: .; CDR3aa: CASSSLGAYNEQFF; CDR3nt: TGTGCCAGTTCTTCGCTGGGGGCGTACAATGAGCAGTTCTTC
j_gene: TRBJ2-2; v_gene: TRBV6-5; d_gene: .; abundance: .; CDR3aa: CASRAGELFF; CDR3nt: TGTGCCAGTCGGGCCGGGGAGCTGTTTTTT
j_gene: TRBJ1-2; v_gene: TRBV7-2; d_gene: .; abundance: .; CDR3aa: CASTSGRDSGNGYTF; CDR3nt: TGTGCCAGCACCTCGGGCAGGGATAGTGGGAATGGCTACACCTTC
j_gene: TRBJ2-7; v_gene: TRBV30; d_gene: .; abundance: few; CDR3aa: CAWSVASSYEQYF; CDR3nt: TGTGCCTGGAGTGTAGCTAGCAGCTACGAGCAGTACTTC
j_gene: TRBJ1-4; v_gene: TRBV7-9; d_gene: .; abundance: .; CDR3aa: CASSLASGNGEKLFF; CDR3nt: TGTGCCAGCAGCTTAGCTTCGGGAAATGGAGAAAAACTGTTTTTT